Included here is one T cell receptor beta chain sequence, with context. The source of the sample is a study of beta chain features in type 1 diabetes. V was shortened by 3 bases and J by 10 bases, with 23 bases between the two germline ends. Germline CDR1 SGDLS, CDR2 YYNGEE. This CDR3 comprises 16 residues. The whole isolated RNA underwent reverse transcription, so sequencing captured expressed TCRB transcripts. Produced via immunoSEQ multiplex PCR; TCRdb's table is partial and in-frame only. The sample includes about 320,000 clones, about 14% of them seen just once. Sequenced input: central memory CD4+ T cells from blood. The genes are TRBV9 and TRBJ2-1, with D possibly being TRBD1 (6 bases). The TCR comes from a young man in good health. The DNA for the CDR3 is TGTGCCAGCAGCGCCACGGGGACATTCAAGCTGGGGGAGCAGTTCTTC. Its translation: CASSATGTFKLGEQFF.